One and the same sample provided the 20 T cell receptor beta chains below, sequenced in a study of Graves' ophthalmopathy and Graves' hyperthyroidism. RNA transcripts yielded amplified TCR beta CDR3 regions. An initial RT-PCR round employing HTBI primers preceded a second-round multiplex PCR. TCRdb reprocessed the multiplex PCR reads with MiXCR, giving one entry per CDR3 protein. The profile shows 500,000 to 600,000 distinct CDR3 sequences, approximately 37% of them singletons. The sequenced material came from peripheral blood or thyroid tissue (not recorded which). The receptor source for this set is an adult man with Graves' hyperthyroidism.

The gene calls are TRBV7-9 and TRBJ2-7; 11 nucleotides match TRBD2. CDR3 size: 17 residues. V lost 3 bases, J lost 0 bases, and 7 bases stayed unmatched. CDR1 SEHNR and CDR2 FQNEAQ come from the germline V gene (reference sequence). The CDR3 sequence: CASSLGLAEQVSYEQYF. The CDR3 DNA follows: TGTGCCAGCAGCTTGGGACTAGCGGAGCAGGTCTCCTACGAGCAGTACTTC.

The CDR3 here is CASSVGGSAPNSPLHF. CDR3 nucleotides: TGTGCCAGCAGCGTAGGAGGGTCAGCGCCTAATTCACCCCTCCACTTT. The chain employs TRBV9 and TRBJ1-6; D remains ambiguous. The CDR3 length is 16 residues. The germline gives CDR1 SGDLS, CDR2 YYNGEE. Trimming took 0 bases from V and 6 from J, leaving 13 bases between them. Looking up the rest from reference TRBV9 and TRBJ1-6 gives the full variable domain: DSGVTQTPKHLITATGQRVTLRCSPRSGDLSVYWYQQSLDQGLQFLIQYYNGEERAKGNILERFSAQQFPDLHSELNLSSLELGDSALYFCASSVGGSAPNSPLHFGNGTRLTVT.

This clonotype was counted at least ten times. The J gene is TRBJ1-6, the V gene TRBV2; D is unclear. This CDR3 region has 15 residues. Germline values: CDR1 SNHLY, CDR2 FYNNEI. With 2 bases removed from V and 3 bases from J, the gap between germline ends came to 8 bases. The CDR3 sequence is CASSETKDYNSPLHF. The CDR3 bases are TGTGCCAGCAGTGAAACCAAAGACTATAATTCACCCCTCCACTTT. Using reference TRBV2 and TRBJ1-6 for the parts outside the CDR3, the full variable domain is EPEVTQTPSHQVTQMGQEVILRCVPISNHLYFYWYRQILGQKVEFLVSFYNNEISEKSEIFDDQFSVERPDGSNFTLKIRSTKLEDSAMYFCASSETKDYNSPLHFGNGTRLTVT.

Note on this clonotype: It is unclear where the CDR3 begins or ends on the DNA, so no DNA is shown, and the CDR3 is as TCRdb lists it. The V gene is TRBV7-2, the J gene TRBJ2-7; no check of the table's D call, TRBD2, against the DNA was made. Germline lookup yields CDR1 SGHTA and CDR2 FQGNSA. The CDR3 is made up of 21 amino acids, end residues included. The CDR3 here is CASSFYICSARPGLAGAEQYF.

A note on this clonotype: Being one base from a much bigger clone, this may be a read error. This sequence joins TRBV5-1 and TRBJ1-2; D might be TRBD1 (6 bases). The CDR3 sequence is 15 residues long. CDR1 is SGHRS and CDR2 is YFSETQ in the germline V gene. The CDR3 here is CASSFGQPSNYGHTF. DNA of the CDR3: TGTGCCAGCAGCTTCGGACAGCCCTCTAACTATGGCCACACCTTC.

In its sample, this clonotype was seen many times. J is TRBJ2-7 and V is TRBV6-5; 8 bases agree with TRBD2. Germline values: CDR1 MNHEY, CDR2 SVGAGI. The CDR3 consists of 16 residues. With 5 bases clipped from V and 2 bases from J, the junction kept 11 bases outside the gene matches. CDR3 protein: CASSPWTSRATYEQYF. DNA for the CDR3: TGTGCCAGCAGTCCTTGGACTAGCCGGGCCACCTACGAGCAGTACTTC.

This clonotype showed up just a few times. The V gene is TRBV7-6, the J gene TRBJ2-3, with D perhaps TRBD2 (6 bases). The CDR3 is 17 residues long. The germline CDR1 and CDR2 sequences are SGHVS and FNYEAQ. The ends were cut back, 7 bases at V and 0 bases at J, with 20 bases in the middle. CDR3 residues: CASTQRRRGASTDTQYF. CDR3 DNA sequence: TGTGCCAGCACCCAACGGAGGAGGGGTGCCAGCACAGATACGCAGTATTTT.

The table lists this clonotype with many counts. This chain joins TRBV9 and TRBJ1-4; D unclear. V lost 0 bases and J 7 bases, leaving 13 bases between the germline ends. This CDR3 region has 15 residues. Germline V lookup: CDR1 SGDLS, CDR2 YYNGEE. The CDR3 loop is CASSVAQGRGEKLFF. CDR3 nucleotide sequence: TGTGCCAGCAGCGTAGCCCAAGGGCGCGGTGAAAAACTGTTTTTT.

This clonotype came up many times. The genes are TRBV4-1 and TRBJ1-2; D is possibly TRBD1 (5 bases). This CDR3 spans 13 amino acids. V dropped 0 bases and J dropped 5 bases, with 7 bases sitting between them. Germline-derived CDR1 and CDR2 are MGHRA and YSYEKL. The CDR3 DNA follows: TGCGCCAGCAGCCAAGACAGGGCATATGGCTACACCTTC. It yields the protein CASSQDRAYGYTF.

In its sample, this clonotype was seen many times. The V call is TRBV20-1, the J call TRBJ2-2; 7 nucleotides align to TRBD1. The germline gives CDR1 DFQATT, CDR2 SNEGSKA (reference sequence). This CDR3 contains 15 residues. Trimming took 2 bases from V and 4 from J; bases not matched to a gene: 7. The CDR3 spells CSARMPGGPTGELFF. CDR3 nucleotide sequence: TGCAGTGCTAGAATGCCAGGGGGTCCCACCGGGGAGCTGTTTTTT.

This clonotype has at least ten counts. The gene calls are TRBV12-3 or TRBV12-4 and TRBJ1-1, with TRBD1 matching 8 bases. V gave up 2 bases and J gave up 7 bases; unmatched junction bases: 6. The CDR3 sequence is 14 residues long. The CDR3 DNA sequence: TGTGCCAGCAGTTTATCGACAGGGGAAAATGAAGCTTTCTTT. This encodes CASSLSTGENEAFF.

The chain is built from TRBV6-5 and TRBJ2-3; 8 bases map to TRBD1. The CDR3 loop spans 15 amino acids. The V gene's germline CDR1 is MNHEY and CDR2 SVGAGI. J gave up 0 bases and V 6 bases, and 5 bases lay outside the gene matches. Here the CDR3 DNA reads TGTGCCAGCAGGCGGGACAGGACTAGCACAGATACGCAGTATTTT. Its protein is CASRRDRTSTDTQYF.

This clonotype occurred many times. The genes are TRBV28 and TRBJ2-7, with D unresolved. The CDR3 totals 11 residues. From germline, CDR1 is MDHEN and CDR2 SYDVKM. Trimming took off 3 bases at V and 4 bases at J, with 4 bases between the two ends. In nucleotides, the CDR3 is TGTGCCAGCAGTTTCCGTTACGAGCAGTACTTC. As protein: CASSFRYEQYF.

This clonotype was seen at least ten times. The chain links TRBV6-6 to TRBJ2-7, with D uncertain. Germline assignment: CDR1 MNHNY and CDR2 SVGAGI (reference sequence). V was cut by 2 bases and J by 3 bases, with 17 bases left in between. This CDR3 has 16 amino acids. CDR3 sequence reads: CASSYEANRKNYEQYF. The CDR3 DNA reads TGTGCCAGCAGTTACGAGGCCAACCGAAAGAACTACGAGCAGTACTTC.

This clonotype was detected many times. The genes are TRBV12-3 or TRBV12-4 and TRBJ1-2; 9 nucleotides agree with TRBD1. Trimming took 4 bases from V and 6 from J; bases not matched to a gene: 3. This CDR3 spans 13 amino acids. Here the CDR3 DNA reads TGTGCCAGCAGTTCCGGGACAGGGAATGGCTACACCTTC. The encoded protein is CASSSGTGNGYTF.

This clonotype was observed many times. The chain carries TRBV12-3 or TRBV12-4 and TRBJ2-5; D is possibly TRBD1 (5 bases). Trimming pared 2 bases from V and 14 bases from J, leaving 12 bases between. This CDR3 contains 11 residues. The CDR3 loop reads CASSLSGAPYF. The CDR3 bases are TGTGCCAGCAGTTTAAGTGGGGCGCCCTACTTC.

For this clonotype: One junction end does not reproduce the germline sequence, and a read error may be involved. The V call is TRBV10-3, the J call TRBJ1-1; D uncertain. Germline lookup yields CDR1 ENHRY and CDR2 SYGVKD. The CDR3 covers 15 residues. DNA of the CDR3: TGTACCATCAGTGAGTCAGTTCAAGGCAGTACTGGAGCTTTCTTT. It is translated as CTISESVQGSTGAFF.

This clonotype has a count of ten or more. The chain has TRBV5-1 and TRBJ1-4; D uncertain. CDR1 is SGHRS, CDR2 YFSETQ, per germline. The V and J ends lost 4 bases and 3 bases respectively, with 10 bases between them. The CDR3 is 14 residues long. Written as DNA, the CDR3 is TGCGCCAGCAGCCCGACTGAGTCTAATGAAAAACTGTTTTTT. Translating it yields CASSPTESNEKLFF. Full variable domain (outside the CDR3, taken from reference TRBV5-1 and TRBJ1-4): KAGVTQTPRYLIKTRGQQVTLSCSPISGHRSVSWYQQTPGQGLQFLFEYFSETQRNKGNFPGRFSGRQFSNSRSEMNVSTLELGDSALYLCASSPTESNEKLFFGSGTQLSVL.

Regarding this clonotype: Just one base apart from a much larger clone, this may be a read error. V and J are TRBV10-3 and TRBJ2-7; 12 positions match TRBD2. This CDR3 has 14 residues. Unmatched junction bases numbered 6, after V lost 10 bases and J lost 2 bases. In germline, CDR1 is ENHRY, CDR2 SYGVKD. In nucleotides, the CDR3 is TGTGCCAGCTTGGGACTAGCGGGCCCCTACGAGCAGTACTTC. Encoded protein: CASLGLAGPYEQYF.

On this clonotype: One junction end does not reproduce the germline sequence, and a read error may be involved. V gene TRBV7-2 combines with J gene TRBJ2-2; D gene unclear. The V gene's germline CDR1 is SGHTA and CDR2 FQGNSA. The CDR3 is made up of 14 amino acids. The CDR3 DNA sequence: TGCGCCGGCAGCCAAAGGGTCTTGGGCGGGGAGCTGTTTTTT. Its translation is CAGSQRVLGGELFF.